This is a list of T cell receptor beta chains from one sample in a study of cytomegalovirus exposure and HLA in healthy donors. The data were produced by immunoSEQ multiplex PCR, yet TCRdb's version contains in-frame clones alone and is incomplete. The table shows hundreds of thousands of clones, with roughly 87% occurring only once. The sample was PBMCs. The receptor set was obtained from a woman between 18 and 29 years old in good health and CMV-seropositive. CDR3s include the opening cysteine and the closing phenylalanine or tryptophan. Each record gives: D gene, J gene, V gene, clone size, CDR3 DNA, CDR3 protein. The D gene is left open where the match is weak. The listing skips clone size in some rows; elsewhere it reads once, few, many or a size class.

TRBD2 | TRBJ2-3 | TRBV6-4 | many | TGTGCCAGCAGTGACCGGGGAGGGGCCACAGATACGCAGTATTTT | CASSDRGGATDTQYF
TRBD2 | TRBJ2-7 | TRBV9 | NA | TGTGCCAGCAGCTTCTCCCCCGGGGGGATCTACGAGCAGTACTTC | CASSFSPGGIYEQYF
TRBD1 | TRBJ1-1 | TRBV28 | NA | TGTGCCAGCAGTTTCAGGGGGGCGAACACTGAAGCTTTCTTT | CASSFRGANTEAFF
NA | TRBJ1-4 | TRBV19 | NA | TGTGCCAGTACCCCCCGGGGGAATGAAAAACTGTTTTTT | CASTPRGNEKLFF
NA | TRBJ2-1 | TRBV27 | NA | TGTGCCAGCAGTCTAGGCGGGAATGAGCAGTTCTTC | CASSLGGNEQFF
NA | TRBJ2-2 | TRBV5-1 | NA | TGCGCCAGCAGCTTGGCGGGCCAGGGCCTTCTAGGTTCCCTGGGCACCGGGGAGCTGTTTTTT | CASSLAGQGLLGSLGTGELFF
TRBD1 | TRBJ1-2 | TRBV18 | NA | TGTGCCAGCTCACCCGGGACAGGGGAGACCTATGGCTACACCTTC | CASSPGTGETYGYTF
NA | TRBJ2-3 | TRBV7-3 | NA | TGTGCCAGCAGCCCAAGGACTGAGGCTCGCACTAGCACAGATACGCAGTATTTT | CASSPRTEARTSTDTQYF
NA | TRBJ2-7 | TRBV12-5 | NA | TGTGCTAGTGGTTTGGTACTCTCTCGACAGTTCCACTACGAGCAGTACTTC | CASGLVLSRQFHYEQYF
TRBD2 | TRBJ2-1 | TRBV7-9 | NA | TGTGCCAGCAGCCCGCCCCTAGCGGGAGTCGACAATGAGCAGTTCTTC | CASSPPLAGVDNEQFF
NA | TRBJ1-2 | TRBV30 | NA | TGTGCCTGGATGATTAGGGTTCCCTCAAAGGGGGGCTACACCTTC | CAWMIRVPSKGGYTF
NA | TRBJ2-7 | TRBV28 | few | TGTGCCAGCAGTTTCAGTATCTACGAGCAGTACTTC | CASSFSIYEQYF
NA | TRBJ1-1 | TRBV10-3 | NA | TGTGCCATCAGGATACAGGCGGAAGAGAGGACTGAAGCTTTCTTT | CAIRIQAEERTEAFF
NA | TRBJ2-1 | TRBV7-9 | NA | TGTGCCAGCAGCTTATCACGAGGAGGCGGGGATGAGCAGTTCTTC | CASSLSRGGGDEQFF
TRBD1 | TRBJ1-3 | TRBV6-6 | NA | TGTGCCGCAAGACAGGGGGCGCACGGAAACACCATATATTTT | CAARQGAHGNTIYF
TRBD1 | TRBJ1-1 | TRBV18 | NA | TGTGCCAGCTCACCCCAGGGACAGGCGAACACTGAAGCTTTCTTT | CASSPQGQANTEAFF
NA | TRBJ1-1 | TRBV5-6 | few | TGTGCCAGCAGGGATACGGGTAAACCTAACACTGAAGCTTTCTTT | CASRDTGKPNTEAFF